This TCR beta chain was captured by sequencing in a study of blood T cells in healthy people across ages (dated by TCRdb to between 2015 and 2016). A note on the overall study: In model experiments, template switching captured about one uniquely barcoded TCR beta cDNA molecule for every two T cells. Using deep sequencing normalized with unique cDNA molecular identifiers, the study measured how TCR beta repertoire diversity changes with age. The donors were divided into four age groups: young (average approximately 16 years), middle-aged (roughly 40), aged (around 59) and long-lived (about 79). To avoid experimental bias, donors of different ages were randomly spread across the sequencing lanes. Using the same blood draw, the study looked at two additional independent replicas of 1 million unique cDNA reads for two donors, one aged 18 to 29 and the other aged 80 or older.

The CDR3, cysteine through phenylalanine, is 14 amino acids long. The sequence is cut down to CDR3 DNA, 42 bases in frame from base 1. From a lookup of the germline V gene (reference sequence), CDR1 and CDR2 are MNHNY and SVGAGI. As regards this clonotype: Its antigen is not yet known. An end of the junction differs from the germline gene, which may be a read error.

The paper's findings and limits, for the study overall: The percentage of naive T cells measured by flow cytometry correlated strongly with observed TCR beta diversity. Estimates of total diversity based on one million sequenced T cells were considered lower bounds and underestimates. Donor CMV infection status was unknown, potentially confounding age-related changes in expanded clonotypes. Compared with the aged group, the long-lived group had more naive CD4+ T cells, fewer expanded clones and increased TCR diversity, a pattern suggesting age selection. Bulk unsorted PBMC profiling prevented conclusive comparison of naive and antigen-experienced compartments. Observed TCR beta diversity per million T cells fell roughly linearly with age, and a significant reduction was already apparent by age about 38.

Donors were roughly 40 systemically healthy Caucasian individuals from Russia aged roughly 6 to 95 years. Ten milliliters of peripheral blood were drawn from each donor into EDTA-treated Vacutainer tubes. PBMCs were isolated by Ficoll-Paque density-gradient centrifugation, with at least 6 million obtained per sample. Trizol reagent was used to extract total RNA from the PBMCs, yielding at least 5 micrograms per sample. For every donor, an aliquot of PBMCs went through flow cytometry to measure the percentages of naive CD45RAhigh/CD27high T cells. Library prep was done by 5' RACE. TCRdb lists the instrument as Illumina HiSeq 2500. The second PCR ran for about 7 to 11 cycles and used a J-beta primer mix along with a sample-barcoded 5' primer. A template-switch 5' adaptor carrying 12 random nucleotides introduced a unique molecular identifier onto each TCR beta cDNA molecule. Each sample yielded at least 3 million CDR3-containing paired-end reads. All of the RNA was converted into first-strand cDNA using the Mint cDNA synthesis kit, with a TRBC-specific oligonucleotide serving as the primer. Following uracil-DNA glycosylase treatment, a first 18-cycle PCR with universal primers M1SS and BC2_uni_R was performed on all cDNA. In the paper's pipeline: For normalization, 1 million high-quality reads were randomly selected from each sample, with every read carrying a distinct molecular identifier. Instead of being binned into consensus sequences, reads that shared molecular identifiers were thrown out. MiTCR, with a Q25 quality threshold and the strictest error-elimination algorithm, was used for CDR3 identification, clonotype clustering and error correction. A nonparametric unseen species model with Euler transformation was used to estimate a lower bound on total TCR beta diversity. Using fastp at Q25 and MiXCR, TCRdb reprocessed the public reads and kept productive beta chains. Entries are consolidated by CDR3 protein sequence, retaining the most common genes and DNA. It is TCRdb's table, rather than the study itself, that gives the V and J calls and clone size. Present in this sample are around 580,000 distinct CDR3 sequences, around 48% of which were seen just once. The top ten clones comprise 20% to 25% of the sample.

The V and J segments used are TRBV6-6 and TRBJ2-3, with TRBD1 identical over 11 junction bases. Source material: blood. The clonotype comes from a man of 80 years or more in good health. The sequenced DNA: TGTGCCAGCAGTGTGGACAGGGGGCCAGATACACAGTATTTT. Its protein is CASSVDRGPDTQYF.